This T cell receptor (beta chain) derives from a study of blood T cell repertoires in COVID-19. Original methodology: By means of reference gene primer amplification, nucleated cell counts were estimated. Sequencing used immunoSEQ multiplex PCR; TCRdb keeps in-frame clones, though not all of them. V and J calls and clone size are as listed in that table; D and trimming were resolved from the DNA. The sample yields nearly 110,000 clones, over 80% seen once. The CDR3 runs 16 residues. Germline V lookup: CDR1 LGHDT, CDR2 YNNKEL (reference sequence). V shed 6 bases, J shed 0 bases, and the junction held 6 bases outside the gene matches.

This TCR was sampled from a woman aged 25 to 39 with acute or convalescent COVID-19. V usage is TRBV3-1 (or the pseudogene TRBV3-2) and J usage is TRBJ2-2; 8 bases are a match to TRBD1. Sequencing was carried out using peripheral blood. The CDR3 here is CASSALTGANTGELFF. In nucleotides, the CDR3 is TGTGCCAGCAGTGCTTTGACAGGGGCGAACACCGGGGAGCTGTTTTTT.